This T cell receptor (beta chain) comes out of a study of vaccination and CD4 T cells after COVID-19. Treatment: roughly 11-day PBMC culture with coronavirus spike peptide pools or control peptides (ViraFEST assay). Gathering of the CD4+ T cells, from the unexposed donor, took place before the COVID-19 pandemic (2011-2018). As regards this clonotype: What it binds is unknown.

CDR1 DFQATT and CDR2 SNEGSKA come from the germline V gene (reference sequence). CDR3 size: 16 residues. Deletions cut 6 bases from V and 5 bases from J, with 25 bases between. With the Oncomine TCR Beta short-read assay, DNA from cultured CD4+ T cells was sequenced. DNA came from CD4+ T cells after culture. TCRdb reanalysed the PCR reads using MiXCR and keeps one entry per CDR3 protein. The sample consists of roughly 11,000 distinct CDR3 sequences, 30% to 45% of them appearing once. V is TRBV20-1 and J is TRBJ1-2; a possible D gene is TRBD1 (6 bases). This receptor was identified in a human donor in good health. Sequencing used CD4+ T cells from blood, cultured in vitro. The chain's CDR3 is CSATEGGWEGWYGYTF. In nucleotides, the CDR3 is TGCAGTGCGACCGAAGGGGGGTGGGAGGGATGGTATGGCTACACCTTC.